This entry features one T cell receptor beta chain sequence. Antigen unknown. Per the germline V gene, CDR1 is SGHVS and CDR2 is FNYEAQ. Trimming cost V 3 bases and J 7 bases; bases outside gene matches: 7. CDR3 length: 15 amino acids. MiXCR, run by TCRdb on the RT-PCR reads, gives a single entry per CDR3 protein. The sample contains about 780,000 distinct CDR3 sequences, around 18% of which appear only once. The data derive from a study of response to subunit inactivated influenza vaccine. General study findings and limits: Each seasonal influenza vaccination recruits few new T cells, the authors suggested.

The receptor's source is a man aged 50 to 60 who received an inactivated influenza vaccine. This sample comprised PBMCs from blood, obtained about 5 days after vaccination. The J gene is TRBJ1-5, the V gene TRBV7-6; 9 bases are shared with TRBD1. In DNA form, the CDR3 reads TGTGCCAGCAGCTTGGAACAGGGGGCCGGGCAGCCCCAGCATTTT. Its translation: CASSLEQGAGQPQHF.